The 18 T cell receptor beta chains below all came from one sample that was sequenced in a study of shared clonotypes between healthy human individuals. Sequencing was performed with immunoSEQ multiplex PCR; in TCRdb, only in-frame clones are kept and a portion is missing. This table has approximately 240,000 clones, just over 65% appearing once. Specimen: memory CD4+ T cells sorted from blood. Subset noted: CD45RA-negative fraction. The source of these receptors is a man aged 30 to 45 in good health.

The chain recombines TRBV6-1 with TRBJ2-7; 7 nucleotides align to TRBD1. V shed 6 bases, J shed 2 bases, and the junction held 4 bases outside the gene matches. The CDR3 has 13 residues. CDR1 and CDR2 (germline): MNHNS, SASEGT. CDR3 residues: CASRWTGAYEQYF. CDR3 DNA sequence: TGTGCCAGCAGGTGGACAGGAGCCTACGAGCAGTACTTC.

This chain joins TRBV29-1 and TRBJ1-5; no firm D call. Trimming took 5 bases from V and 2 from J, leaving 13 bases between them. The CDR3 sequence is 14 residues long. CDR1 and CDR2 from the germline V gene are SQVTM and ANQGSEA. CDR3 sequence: CSVCRETGNQPQHF. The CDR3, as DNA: TGCAGCGTTTGCCGCGAAACCGGCAATCAGCCCCAGCATTTT.

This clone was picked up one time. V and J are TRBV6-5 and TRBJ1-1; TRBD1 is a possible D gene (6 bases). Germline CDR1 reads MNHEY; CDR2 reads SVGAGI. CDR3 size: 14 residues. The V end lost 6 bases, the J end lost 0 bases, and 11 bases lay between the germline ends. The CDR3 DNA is TGTGCCAGCAGGCAACAGGGAATGAACACTGAAGCTTTCTTT. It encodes CASRQQGMNTEAFF.

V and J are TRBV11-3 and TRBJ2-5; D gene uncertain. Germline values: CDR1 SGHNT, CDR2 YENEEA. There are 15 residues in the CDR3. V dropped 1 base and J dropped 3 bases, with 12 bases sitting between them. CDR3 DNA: TGTGCCAGCAGCTTAGGTTATGGGTACGAAGAGACCCAGTACTTC. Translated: CASSLGYGYEETQYF.

This CDR3 reads CASSPGAGATSSYEQYF. The DNA of the CDR3 is TGCGCCAGCAGTCCCGGGGCGGGGGCGACTAGCTCCTACGAGCAGTACTTC. The rearrangement joins TRBV23-1 to TRBJ2-7; TRBD2 is a possible D gene (7 bases). TRBV23-1 is marked as an open reading frame, function uncertain. The CDR3 loop spans 17 amino acids. V was cut by 4 bases and J by 0 bases, with 19 bases left in between.

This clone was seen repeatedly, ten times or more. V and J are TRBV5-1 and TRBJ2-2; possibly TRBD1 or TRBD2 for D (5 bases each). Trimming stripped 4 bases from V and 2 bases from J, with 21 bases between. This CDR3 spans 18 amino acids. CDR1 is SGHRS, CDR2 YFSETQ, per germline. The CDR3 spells CASSVGPIRDPNTGELFF. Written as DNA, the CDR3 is TGCGCCAGCAGCGTAGGACCGATCCGGGACCCTAACACCGGGGAGCTGTTTTTT.

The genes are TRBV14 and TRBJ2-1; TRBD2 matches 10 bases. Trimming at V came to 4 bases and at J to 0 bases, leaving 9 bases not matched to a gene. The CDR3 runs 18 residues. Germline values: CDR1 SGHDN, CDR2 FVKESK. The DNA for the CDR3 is TGTGCCAGCAGCCCATTGTTGACTAGCGGGTACTCCTACAATGAGCAGTTCTTC. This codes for CASSPLLTSGYSYNEQFF.

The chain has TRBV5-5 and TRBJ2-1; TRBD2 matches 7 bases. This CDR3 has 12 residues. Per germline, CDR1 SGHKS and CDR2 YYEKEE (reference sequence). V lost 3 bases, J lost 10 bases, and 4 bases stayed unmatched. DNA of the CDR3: TGTGCCAGCAGCTCGCCGGGACTAGAGCAGTTCTTC. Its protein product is CASSSPGLEQFF.

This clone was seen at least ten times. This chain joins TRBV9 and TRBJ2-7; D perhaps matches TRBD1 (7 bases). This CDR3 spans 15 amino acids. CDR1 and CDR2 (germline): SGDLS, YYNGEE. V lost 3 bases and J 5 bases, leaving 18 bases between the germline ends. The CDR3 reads CASSAGAGGLHEQYF. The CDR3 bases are TGTGCCAGCAGCGCTGGGGCAGGGGGGCTGCACGAGCAGTACTTC.

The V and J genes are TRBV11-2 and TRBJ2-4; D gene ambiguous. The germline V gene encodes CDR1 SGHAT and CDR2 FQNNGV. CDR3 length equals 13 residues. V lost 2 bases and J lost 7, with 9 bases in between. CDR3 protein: CASSLSSHNIQYF. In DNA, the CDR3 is TGTGCCAGCAGCTTATCATCGCATAACATTCAGTACTTC.

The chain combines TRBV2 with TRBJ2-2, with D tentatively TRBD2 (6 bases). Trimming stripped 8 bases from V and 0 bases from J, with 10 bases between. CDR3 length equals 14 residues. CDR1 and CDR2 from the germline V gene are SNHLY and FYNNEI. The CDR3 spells CASGPSANTGELFF. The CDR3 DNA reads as TGTGCCAGCGGACCTAGCGCGAACACCGGGGAGCTGTTTTTT.

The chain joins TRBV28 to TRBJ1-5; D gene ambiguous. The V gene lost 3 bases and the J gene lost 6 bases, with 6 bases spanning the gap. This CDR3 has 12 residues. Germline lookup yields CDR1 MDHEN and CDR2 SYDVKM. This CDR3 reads CASSFFTQPQHF. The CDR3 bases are TGTGCCAGCAGTTTTTTCACTCAGCCCCAGCATTTT. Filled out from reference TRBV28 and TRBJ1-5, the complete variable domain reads DVKVTQSSRYLVKRTGEKVFLECVQDMDHENMFWYRQDPGLGLRLIYFSYDVKMKEKGDIPEGYSVSREKKERFSLILESASTNQTSMYLCASSFFTQPQHFGDGTRLSIL.

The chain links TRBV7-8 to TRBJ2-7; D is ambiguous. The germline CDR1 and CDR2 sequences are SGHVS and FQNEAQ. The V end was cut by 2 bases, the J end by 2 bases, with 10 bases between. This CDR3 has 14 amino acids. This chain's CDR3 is CASSLRTATYEQYF. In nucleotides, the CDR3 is TGTGCCAGCAGCTTAAGGACGGCAACCTACGAGCAGTACTTC.

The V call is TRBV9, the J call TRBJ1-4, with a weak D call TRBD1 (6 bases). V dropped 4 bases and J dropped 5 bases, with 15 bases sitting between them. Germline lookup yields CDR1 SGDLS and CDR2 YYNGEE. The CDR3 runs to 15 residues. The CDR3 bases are TGTGCCAGCAGCTTCACAGGGATTTCCAATGAAAAACTGTTTTTT. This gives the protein CASSFTGISNEKLFF.

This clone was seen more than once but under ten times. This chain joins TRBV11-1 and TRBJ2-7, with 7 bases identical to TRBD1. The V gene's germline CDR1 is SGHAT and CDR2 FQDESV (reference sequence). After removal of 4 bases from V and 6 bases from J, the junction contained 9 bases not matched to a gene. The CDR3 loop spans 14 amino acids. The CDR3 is CASSYRGQRSEQYF. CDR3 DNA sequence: TGTGCCAGCAGCTACCGGGGACAGAGGAGCGAGCAGTACTTC.

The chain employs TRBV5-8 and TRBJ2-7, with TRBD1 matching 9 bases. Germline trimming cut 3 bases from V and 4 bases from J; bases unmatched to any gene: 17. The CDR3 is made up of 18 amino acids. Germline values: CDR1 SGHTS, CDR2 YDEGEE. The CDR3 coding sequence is TGTGCCAGCAGCTGGGGACAGGGTCGTAGAGCGGGGACTTACGAGCAGTACTTC. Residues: CASSWGQGRRAGTYEQYF.

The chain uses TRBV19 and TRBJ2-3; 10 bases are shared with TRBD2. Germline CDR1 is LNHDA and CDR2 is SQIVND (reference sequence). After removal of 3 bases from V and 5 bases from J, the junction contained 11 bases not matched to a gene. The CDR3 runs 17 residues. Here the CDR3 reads CASSIRGSGRTQDTQYF. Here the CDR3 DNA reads TGTGCCAGTAGTATTAGGGGTAGCGGGAGGACACAAGATACGCAGTATTTT.

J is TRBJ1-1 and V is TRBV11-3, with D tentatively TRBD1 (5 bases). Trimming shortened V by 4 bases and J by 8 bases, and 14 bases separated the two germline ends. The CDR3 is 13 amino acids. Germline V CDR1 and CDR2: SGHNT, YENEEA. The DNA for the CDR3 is TGTGCCAGCAGCTCGGTTAGGGGAGCCGAAGCTTTCTTT. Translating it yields CASSSVRGAEAFF.